The rows below give T cell receptor beta chains drawn from one sample of a study of blood T cell repertoires in COVID-19. Sequencing used immunoSEQ multiplex PCR; TCRdb keeps in-frame clones, though not all of them. The sample yields about 24,000 clones, over 70% seen once. Sequencing was performed on peripheral blood. The receptors come from a human donor with active COVID-19. The donor label of this sample is uncertain. The CDR3 runs from the conserved cysteine through the conserved F or W. A D gene is named only where the DNA matches it firmly. Clone size, where shown, is once, few, many, or a class for clones that have expanded.

v_gene	abundance	j_gene	d_gene	CDR3aa	CDR3nt
TRBV5-1	.	TRBJ2-1	.	CASSRTEGRGFNEQFF	TGCGCCAGCAGCCGTACCGAGGGTAGAGGTTTCAATGAGCAGTTCTTC
TRBV5-5	once	TRBJ1-2	.	CASSLGTANYGYTF	TGTGCCAGCAGCTTGGGGACAGCTAACTATGGCTACACCTTC
TRBV6-5	.	TRBJ2-7	TRBD2	CASQASGEKYEQYF	TGTGCCAGTCAGGCTAGCGGGGAGAAGTACGAGCAGTACTTC
TRBV5-1	.	TRBJ2-7	TRBD2	CASSLTSGRTYEQYF	TGCGCCAGCAGCTTGACTAGCGGGAGGACCTACGAGCAGTACTTC
TRBV4-1	.	TRBJ2-7	.	CASSWARERSYEQYF	TGCGCCAGCAGTTGGGCCCGGGAGCGTAGCTACGAGCAGTACTTC
TRBV7-8	.	TRBJ2-2	TRBD2	CASSLLAGMNTGELFF	TGTGCCAGCAGCCTACTAGCGGGGATGAACACCGGGGAGCTGTTTTTT
TRBV19	.	TRBJ2-1	.	CASSSGPYNEQFF	TGTGCCAGTAGTAGCGGGCCCTACAATGAGCAGTTCTTC
TRBV6-2/TRBV6-3	.	TRBJ1-1	TRBD1	CASSPGGGLSTEAFF	TGTGCCAGCAGCCCAGGGGGCGGCTTGAGCACTGAAGCTTTCTTT
TRBV15	.	TRBJ2-5	.	CATSRDHLGSSETQYF	TGTGCCACCAGCAGAGATCACTTGGGCAGCTCAGAGACCCAGTACTTC
TRBV7-9	.	TRBJ2-7	.	CASSLRGTTSYEQYF	TGTGCCAGCAGCCTTAGGGGCACTACTTCCTACGAGCAGTACTTC
TRBV18	.	TRBJ2-3	TRBD2	CASSTTSVGTDTQYF	TGTGCCAGCTCAACAACTAGCGTTGGCACAGATACGCAGTATTTT
TRBV10-2	.	TRBJ1-5	.	CASSDMGYQPQHF	TGCGCCAGCAGTGACATGGGCTATCAGCCCCAGCATTTT
TRBV11-3	.	TRBJ2-1	TRBD2	CASSRTSWENNEQFF	TGTGCCAGCAGCCGGACTAGTTGGGAGAACAATGAGCAGTTCTTC
TRBV4-1	.	TRBJ2-7	TRBD1	CASSQVGQGPYEQYF	TGCGCCAGCAGCCAAGTCGGACAGGGTCCCTACGAGCAGTACTTC
TRBV5-1	.	TRBJ2-1	TRBD1	CASSLEGTGDNEQFF	TGCGCCAGCAGCCTGGAGGGGACAGGAGACAATGAGCAGTTCTTC
TRBV4-3	.	TRBJ2-1	.	CASSPAQRASYNEQFF	TGCGCCAGCAGCCCGGCCCAGCGAGCCTCCTACAATGAGCAGTTCTTC